The rows below give T cell receptor beta chains drawn from one sample of a study of patients and donors after allogeneic stem cell transplantation. TCRdb redid the calling of the RT-PCR reads with MiXCR, one entry per CDR3 protein. The data contain about 110,000 distinct CDR3 sequences, approximately 35% of them singletons. The sequenced sample was blood, either unsorted or a sorted T cell fraction (not recorded which). Receptors were obtained from a human donor who was either an allogeneic HSCT recipient or a stem cell or donor lymphocyte infusion donor (not recorded which). It is not recorded whose cells these are; they may come from a transplant donor. Each CDR3 is given without its conserved first and last residue.

>TRBV7-9|TRBJ2-3
ASGINTDTQY
>TRBV24-1|TRBJ2-1
ATSDPGPQGHEQF
>TRBV6-2/TRBV6-3|TRBJ2-5
ASSFGTSQETQY
>TRBV7-6|TRBJ2-1
ASSPMSGLGGYNEQF
>TRBV20-1|TRBJ2-3
SAKPGTGSTDTQY
>TRBV4-3|TRBJ2-4
ASSQDFTSQDSGSRNIQY
>TRBV20-1|TRBJ2-1
SALTPGNEQF
>TRBV5-6|TRBJ2-3
ASSSGTSADTQY
>TRBV20-1|TRBJ2-7
SARDRLAAGVRMSEQY
>TRBV4-2|TRBJ2-3
ASSRRGGGPGDTQY
>TRBV20-1|TRBJ2-3
SASQGGNTQY
>TRBV10-3|TRBJ2-1
AIRVGEPYNEQF
>TRBV29-1|TRBJ1-2
SVSGNYGYT
>TRBV12-3/TRBV12-4|TRBJ1-5
ASSSRVPPQH
>TRBV6-5|TRBJ1-5
ASSPRVFRDQPQH
>TRBV5-1|TRBJ1-1
ASSRLDLKGNTEAF